This T cell receptor beta chain derives from a study of PD-L1 blockade in urothelial cancer (dated by TCRdb to 2015 to 2018). In the study overall: Therapy was started in the mid-2010s for all patients, and atezolizumab 1,200 mg was administered intravenously every 3 weeks. About 90% of the roughly 29 patients were males with bladder-origin urothelial cancer, and about 65% of the 29 reported a prior smoking history. Patients had an ECOG performance status of 0 or 1 and had received between 0 and 3 prior chemotherapy regimens. Blood samples were analyzed at two time points: 3 weeks after treatment start (second dose) and 6 weeks after treatment start. Blood samples yielded a median of about 150,000 T cells and tens of thousands of unique TCRs, with median clonality approximately 0.08. The study was an exploratory multi-omic analysis of somatic, immune and clinical correlates of response to PD-L1 blockade with atezolizumab in urothelial cancer. Pretreatment tumor samples and matched peripheral blood, collected serially before and after atezolizumab treatment, underwent TCR sequencing. Durable clinical benefit was defined as progression-free survival longer than 6 months, and TCR features were also tested against progression-free and overall survival. In the same patients, whole exome sequencing and RNA sequencing of pretreatment tumors were performed in addition to TCR sequencing. Under ten patients achieved durable clinical benefit and approximately 20 did not. Twenty-nine patients had pretreatment blood TCR-seq, approximately 24 had at least one posttreatment blood collection, and approximately 24 had tumor TCR-seq. The investigation overall reported the following: Patients with durable benefit showed greater expansion of tumor-associated TCR clones in peripheral blood 3 weeks after starting treatment (n ≈ 20, p = 0.022). Because the sample size was small (n ≈ 31) and many of the analyses were exploratory, the results are meant to be hypothesis-generating. A pretreatment peripheral blood TCR clonality below the median was linked to improved progression-free and overall survival.

Synthetic TCR analog templates were spiked into each PCR so that absolute template abundance could be estimated from read counts. The immunoSEQ assay used bias-controlled V and J gene primers to amplify TCRbeta CDR3 regions from genomic DNA. Sequencing of rearranged TCRbeta segments was performed at approximately 20X coverage. From the authors' description of their analysis: Clustering was used to correct sequencing errors, and CDR3s were annotated against IMGT to assign V, D and J genes. Downstream analyses used only productive TCRbeta rearrangements and left out out-of-frame or stop-codon sequences. Clonality was calculated as one minus the Shannon entropy normalized by the log of the number of unique productive sequences. Clones differing between time points or between blood and tumor were identified by Fisher's exact test with Benjamini-Hochberg correction at adjusted p below 0.01. Here the immuneACCESS table is served through TCRdb, limited to in-frame sequences with V and J called. Missing clones are a known gap in these copies; in checked studies unresolved V genes cover under half, and the rest lacks a known reason. V, J and clone size were drawn from that table, and D and trimming were deduced from the DNA. The sample table lists tens of thousands of clones, approximately 87% of them with a count of one. The top ten clones comprise 5.8% of the sample.

A cohort of approximately 31 patients with locally advanced or metastatic urothelial carcinoma, treated at Memorial Sloan Kettering on a trial protocol, was included. Peripheral blood mononuclear cells were collected pretreatment and during treatment, with between 1 and 8 total time points obtained per patient. The Qiagen DNeasy Blood extraction kit was used to purify genomic DNA from total PBMCs and tumor samples. PBMCs were collected pretreatment and during treatment, and were isolated and stored as previously described. V loses 4 bases at its end and J loses 14 bases; junction bases beyond the gene matches: 13. From the cysteine up to the phenylalanine, the CDR3 has a length of 13 residues. Only CDR3 DNA remains: 39 bases, in frame from the first base. CDR1 SGHAT and CDR2 FQNNGV are derived from the germline V gene. This clone was found once. It has no known antigen specificity. There are no base qualities to consult, and no much larger clone falls within one base.

The source was PBMCs, collected around atezolizumab (anti-PD-L1) treatment. The rearrangement combines TRBV11-2 with TRBJ1-2, and 7 junctional nucleotides match TRBD1. The source of this sequence is a man aged 40-49 years with urothelial cancer. The CDR3 has the sequence CASSSEEGAVPTF. The DNA sequence is given as TGTGCCAGCAGCTCCGAGGAGGGGGCCGTTCCTACCTTC.